This TCR beta chain came from a study of shared clonotypes between healthy human individuals. Findings and caveats of the study: Donors were few, which limited the genetic and exposure-history diversity represented. When compared with the clonotypes that were shared by all four sorted-subset donors, the non-shared clonotypes turned out to have lower generation probabilities. Naive subsets usually exceeded memory subsets in estimated richness.

The data were produced by immunoSEQ multiplex PCR, yet TCRdb's version contains in-frame clones alone and is incomplete. The data hold 2 million to 3 million clones, with roughly 93% observed a single time. About this clone: The antigen remains unidentified.

Germline V gene data show CDR1 as MNHNY and CDR2 as SVGAGI (reference sequence). This CDR3 contains 16 residues. Trimming took 6 bases from V and 6 from J; bases not matched to a gene: 6. This TCR was recovered from a man between 18 and 29 years old in good health. Some clones in this sample may be carry-over from other donors' samples. The chain carries TRBV6-6 and TRBJ2-2; 14 bases map to TRBD2. The sample was naive CD4+ T cells from PBMCs. Subset meaning: CD45RA+ positively selected. CDR3 sequence (DNA): TGTGCCAGCAGATGGACTAGCGGGAGGTACGCCGGGGAGCTGTTTTTT. Its protein product is CASRWTSGRYAGELFF.